Reported below is one T cell receptor (beta chain). No antigen is known for it. The data are from a study of cytomegalovirus exposure and HLA in healthy donors. Regarding the study as a whole: Later analysis revealed greater clonal expansion in HLA-associated TCR beta chains than in equally common others. In a later analysis, 16,951 TCR beta sequences were associated with HLA alleles at 0.05 false discovery rate. It was about 150 TCR beta chains that were listed as cytomegalovirus-associated.

J gave up 1 base and V 4 bases, and 12 bases lay outside the gene matches. The V gene's germline CDR1 is MGHDK and CDR2 SYGVNS. This CDR3 contains 17 residues. The primer mix had 60 Vbeta and 13 Jbeta primers. Original handling: Later work found approximately 80 million unique TCR beta chains, with 9.5 million to 11 million shared. Repertoires were generated with immunoSEQ multiplex PCR, while TCRdb's copy carries only in-frame clones and drops some. The V and J calls and the clone size are those of that table, but D and trimming were determined from the DNA. The sample holds around 150,000 clones, approximately 79% seen once.

The chain employs TRBV25-1 and TRBJ2-5; 7 bases fit TRBD1. The sequenced material came from PBMCs. This clonotype was sampled from a man aged 60 to 69 in good health and CMV-seronegative. CDR3 in amino acids: CASSGLPRPGGQETQYF. The CDR3 DNA sequence: TGTGCCAGCAGTGGCCTACCCCGCCCAGGGGGCCAAGAGACCCAGTACTTC.